The clone carrying this T cell receptor beta chain was picked up a small number of times. Its antigen remains unknown. The data were taken from a study of post-analysis software for immune sequencing data. General study findings and limits: Among 4 or 5 TRBV segments more frequent in patients than controls were TRBV5-6, TRBV5-1 and TRBV20-1. Normalized Chao1 diversity in multiple sclerosis patients fell significantly below that of controls.

Every TCR beta cDNA library bore unique molecular identifiers. Using its own MiXCR run on the PCR reads, TCRdb lists one record per CDR3 protein. The sample has around 500,000 distinct CDR3 sequences, around 34% seen once; the top ten hold roughly 6%. CDR1 SGHTA and CDR2 FQGNSA come from the germline V gene. The CDR3 loop spans 12 amino acids. The V and J ends lost 1 base and 4 bases respectively, with 4 bases between them. The rearrangement joins TRBV7-2 to TRBJ1-2; D gene unclear. The sequence came from a girl under 18 with multiple sclerosis. The material sequenced was blood. The CDR3 DNA is TGTGCCAGCAGCTTAGGGACCTATGGCTACACCTTC. It yields the protein CASSLGTYGYTF.